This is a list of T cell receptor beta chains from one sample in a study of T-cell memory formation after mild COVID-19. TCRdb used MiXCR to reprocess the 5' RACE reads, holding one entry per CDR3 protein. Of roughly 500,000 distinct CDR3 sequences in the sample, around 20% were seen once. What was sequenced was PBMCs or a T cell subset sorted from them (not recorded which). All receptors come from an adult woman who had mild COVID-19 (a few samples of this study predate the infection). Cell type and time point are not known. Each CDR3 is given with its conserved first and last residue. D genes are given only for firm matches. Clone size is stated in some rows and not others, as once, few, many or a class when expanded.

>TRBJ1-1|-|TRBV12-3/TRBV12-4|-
CASSLGQPLGTEAFF
TGTGCCAGCAGTCTGGGACAACCTCTTGGGACTGAAGCTTTCTTT
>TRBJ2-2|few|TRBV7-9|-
CASSPVPGPGELFF
TGTGCCAGCAGCCCCGTTCCGGGGCCCGGGGAGCTGTTTTTT
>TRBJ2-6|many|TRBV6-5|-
CASSYSGGSGANVLTF
TGTGCCAGCAGTTACTCTGGGGGCTCTGGGGCCAACGTCCTGACTTTC
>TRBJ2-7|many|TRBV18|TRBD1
CASSGQGSSYEQYF
TGTGCCAGCTCCGGACAGGGGAGCTCCTACGAGCAGTACTTC
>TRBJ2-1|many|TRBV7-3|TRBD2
CASSPGLAGDEQFF
TGTGCCAGCAGTCCTGGACTAGCGGGGGATGAGCAGTTCTTC
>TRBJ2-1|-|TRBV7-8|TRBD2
CASSLELIAGGTYNEQFF
TGTGCCAGCAGCTTAGAGCTGATAGCGGGGGGTACCTACAATGAGCAGTTCTTC
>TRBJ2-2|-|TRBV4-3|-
CASSQEVGSGELFF
TGCGCCAGCAGCCAAGAAGTAGGTTCCGGGGAGCTGTTTTTT
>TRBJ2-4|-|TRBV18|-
CASSPPGVRRNIQYF
TGTGCCAGCTCACCACCGGGGGTCCGCCGAAACATTCAGTACTTC
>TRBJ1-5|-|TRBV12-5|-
CASGLDTGYSNQPQHF
TGTGCTAGTGGTTTGGACACGGGTTATAGCAATCAGCCCCAGCATTTT
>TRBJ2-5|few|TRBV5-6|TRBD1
CASSLGQGLGETQYF
TGTGCCAGCAGCTTGGGACAGGGGCTAGGAGAGACCCAGTACTTC
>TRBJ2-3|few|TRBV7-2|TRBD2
CASRPALAGTDTQYF
TGTGCCAGCAGACCTGCGCTAGCGGGCACAGATACGCAGTATTTT
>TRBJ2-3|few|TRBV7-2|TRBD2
CASSPDSSGRTDTQYF
TGTGCCAGCAGTCCCGATTCTAGCGGGAGAACAGATACGCAGTATTTT
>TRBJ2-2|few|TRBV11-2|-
CASSFRVALANTGELFF
TGTGCCAGCAGCTTCCGGGTCGCCCTCGCGAACACCGGGGAGCTGTTTTTT
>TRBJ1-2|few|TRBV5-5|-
CASLAPGVGAGYTF
TGTGCCAGCCTTGCGCCGGGGGTCGGGGCTGGCTACACCTTC
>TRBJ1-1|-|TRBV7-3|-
CASSSTPQEREAFF
TGTGCCAGCAGCTCCACTCCCCAGGAACGGGAAGCTTTCTTT
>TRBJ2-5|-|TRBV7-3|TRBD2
CASSQGLARGQETQYF
TGTGCCAGCAGCCAAGGACTAGCCAGGGGCCAAGAGACCCAGTACTTC
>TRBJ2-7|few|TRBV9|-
CASSVGDDTGEQYF
TGTGCCAGCAGCGTAGGGGACGATACCGGGGAGCAGTACTTC
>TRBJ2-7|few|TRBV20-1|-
CSAHRAYEQYF
TGCAGTGCTCACAGGGCCTACGAGCAGTACTTC
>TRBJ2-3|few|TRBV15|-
CATNPTQLTDTQYF
TGTGCCACCAATCCCACCCAACTTACAGATACGCAGTATTTT
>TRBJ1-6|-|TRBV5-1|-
CASSRPAGEPLHF
TGCGCCAGCAGCCGCCCTGCAGGCGAACCCCTCCACTTT
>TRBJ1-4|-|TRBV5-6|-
CASSLGGENEKLFF
TGTGCCAGCAGCTTGGGGGGAGAGAATGAAAAACTGTTTTTT
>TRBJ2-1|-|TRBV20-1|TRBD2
CSATTSGGTFYEQFF
TGCAGTGCCACGACTAGCGGGGGGACGTTCTATGAGCAGTTCTTC
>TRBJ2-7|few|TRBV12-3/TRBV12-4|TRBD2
CASSLLAGYEQYF
TGTGCCAGCAGTTTACTAGCGGGCTACGAGCAGTACTTC
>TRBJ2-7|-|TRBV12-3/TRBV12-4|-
CASSFLPGNPYEQYF
TGTGCCAGCAGTTTCCTCCCAGGGAACCCCTACGAGCAGTACTTC
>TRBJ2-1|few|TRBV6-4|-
CARTDYNEQFF
TGTGCCAGGACAGATTACAATGAGCAGTTCTTC
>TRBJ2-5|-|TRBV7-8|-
CASSFREKQETQYF
TGTGCCAGCAGCTTTCGGGAAAAACAAGAGACCCAGTACTTC
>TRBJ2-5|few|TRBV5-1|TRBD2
CASSLNGPAGVSETQYF
TGCGCCAGCAGCTTGAACGGGCCTGCGGGAGTGTCGGAGACCCAGTACTTC
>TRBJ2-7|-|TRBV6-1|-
CASSEGGGVIYEQYF
TGTGCCAGCAGTGAAGGCGGAGGAGTAATCTACGAGCAGTACTTC